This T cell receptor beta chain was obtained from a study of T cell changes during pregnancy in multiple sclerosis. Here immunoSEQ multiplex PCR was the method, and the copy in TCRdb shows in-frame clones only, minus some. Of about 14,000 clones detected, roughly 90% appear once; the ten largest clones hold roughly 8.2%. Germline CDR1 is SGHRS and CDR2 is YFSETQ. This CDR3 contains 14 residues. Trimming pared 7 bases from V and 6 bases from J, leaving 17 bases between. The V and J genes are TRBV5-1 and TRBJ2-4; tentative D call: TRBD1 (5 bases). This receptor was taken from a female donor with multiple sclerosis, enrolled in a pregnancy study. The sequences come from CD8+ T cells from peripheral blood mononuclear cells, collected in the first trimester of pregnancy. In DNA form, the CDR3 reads TGCGCCAGCTCCGAGCAGGGCGGTTCAAACATTCAGTACTTC. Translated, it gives CASSEQGGSNIQYF.